This T cell receptor (beta chain) was found in a study of blood T cell repertoires in COVID-19. Study-wide context: Nucleic acid was either cDNA or gDNA, and it came from T cells, B-cell-depleted T cells, or PBMCs.

Participants, about 18 to 89 years old, spanned approximately 26 US areas. Cohort allocation depended upon clinical history that participants reported. The CDR3 totals 17 residues. Looked up from germline, CDR1 is MNHNY and CDR2 is SVGAGI (reference sequence). V lost 5 bases, J lost 0 bases, and 10 bases stayed unmatched. In the source study's methods: Estimation of nucleated cell counts was performed using reference gene primer amplification. Sequencing was performed with immunoSEQ multiplex PCR; in TCRdb, only in-frame clones are kept and a portion is missing. D and trimming were read from the DNA, whereas the V and J calls and clone size are those reported in that table. Of approximately 220,000 clones listed, 80% to 90% are singletons.

Sequenced material: PBMCs or T cells enriched from blood (not recorded which). V and J are TRBV6-6 and TRBJ1-3; 7 nucleotides align to TRBD1. This TCR was sampled from a woman aged 18 to 35 in a cohort exposed to, infected with or recovered from COVID-19 (not recorded which). CDR3 DNA: TGTGCCAGCAGTCCCCGGACAGGCCAACTCTCTGGAAACACCATATATTTT. The encoded protein is CASSPRTGQLSGNTIYF.